This T cell receptor beta chain was recorded in a study of T cell changes during pregnancy in multiple sclerosis. Sequencing used immunoSEQ multiplex PCR; TCRdb keeps in-frame clones, though not all of them. The table includes some 40,000 clones, roughly 93% detected once. This specimen consisted of CD4+ T cells from peripheral blood mononuclear cells, obtained in the first trimester of pregnancy. The clonotype originates from a female donor with multiple sclerosis, enrolled in a pregnancy study.

The CDR3 coding sequence is TGTGCCAGCAGCCGACAGGTATATCTATTGGGATACACCTTC. Translating gives CASSRQVYLLGYTF. V and J are TRBV6-1 and TRBJ1-2, with D possibly being TRBD1 (6 bases). The germline V and J ends were trimmed by 6 bases and 11 bases, with 22 bases remaining between them. CDR3 length: 14 amino acids. The germline CDR1 and CDR2 sequences are MNHNS and SASEGT.